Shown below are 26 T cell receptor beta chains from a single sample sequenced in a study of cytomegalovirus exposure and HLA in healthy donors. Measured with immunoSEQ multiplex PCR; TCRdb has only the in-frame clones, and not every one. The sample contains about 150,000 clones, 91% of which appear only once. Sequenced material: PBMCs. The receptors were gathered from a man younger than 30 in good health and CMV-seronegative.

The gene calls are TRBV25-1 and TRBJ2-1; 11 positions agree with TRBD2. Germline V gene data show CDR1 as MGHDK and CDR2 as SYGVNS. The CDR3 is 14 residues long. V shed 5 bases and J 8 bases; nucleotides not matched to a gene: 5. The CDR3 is CASSNSGGADEQFF. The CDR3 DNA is TGTGCCAGCAGTAATAGCGGGGGGGCTGATGAGCAGTTCTTC.

In nucleotides, the CDR3 is TGCGCCAGCATCCTACTGGGGCTAGCGGGAGATTCTTGCGAGCAGTACGTC. This gives the protein CASILLGLAGDSCEQYV. This rearrangement joins TRBV5-1 to TRBJ2-7; 10 nucleotides match TRBD2. Germline V gene data show CDR1 as SGHRS and CDR2 as YFSETQ. The CDR3 has 17 residues. V lost 6 bases and J lost 6; bases outside the gene matches: 18.

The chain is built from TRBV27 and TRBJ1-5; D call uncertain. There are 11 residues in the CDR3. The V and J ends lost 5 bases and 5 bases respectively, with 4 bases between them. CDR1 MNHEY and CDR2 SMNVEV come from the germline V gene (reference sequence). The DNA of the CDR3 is TGTGCCAGCAGTCCGGATCAGCCCCAGCATTTT. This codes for CASSPDQPQHF.

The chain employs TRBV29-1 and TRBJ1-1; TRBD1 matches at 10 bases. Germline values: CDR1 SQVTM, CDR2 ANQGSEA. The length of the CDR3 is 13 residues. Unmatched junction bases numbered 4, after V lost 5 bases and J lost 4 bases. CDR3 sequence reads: CSVSGQGGTEAFF. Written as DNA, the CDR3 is TGCAGCGTTAGCGGACAGGGGGGCACTGAAGCTTTCTTT.

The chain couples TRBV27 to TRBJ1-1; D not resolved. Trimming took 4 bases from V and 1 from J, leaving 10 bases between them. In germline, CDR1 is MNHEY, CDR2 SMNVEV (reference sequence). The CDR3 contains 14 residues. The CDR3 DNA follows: TGTGCCAGCAGTTCCCGCGGAGCGAACACTGAAGCTTTCTTT. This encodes CASSSRGANTEAFF.

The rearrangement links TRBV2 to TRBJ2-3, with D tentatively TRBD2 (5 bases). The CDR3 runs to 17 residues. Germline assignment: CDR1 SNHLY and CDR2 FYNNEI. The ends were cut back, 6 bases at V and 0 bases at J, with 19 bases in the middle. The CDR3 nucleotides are TGTGCCAGCAGGCAGGACTCCTACGCTACTAGCACAGATACGCAGTATTTT. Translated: CASRQDSYATSTDTQYF.

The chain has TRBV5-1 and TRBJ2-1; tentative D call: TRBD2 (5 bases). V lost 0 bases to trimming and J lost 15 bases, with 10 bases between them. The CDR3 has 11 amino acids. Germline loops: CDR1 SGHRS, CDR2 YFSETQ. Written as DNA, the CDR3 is TGCGCCAGCAGCTTGGGGTTGGAGGCGTTCTTC. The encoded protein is CASSLGLEAFF. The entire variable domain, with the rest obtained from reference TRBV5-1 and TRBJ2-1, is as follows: KAGVTQTPRYLIKTRGQQVTLSCSPISGHRSVSWYQQTPGQGLQFLFEYFSETQRNKGNFPGRFSGRQFSNSRSEMNVSTLELGDSALYLCASSLGLEAFFGPGTRLTVL.

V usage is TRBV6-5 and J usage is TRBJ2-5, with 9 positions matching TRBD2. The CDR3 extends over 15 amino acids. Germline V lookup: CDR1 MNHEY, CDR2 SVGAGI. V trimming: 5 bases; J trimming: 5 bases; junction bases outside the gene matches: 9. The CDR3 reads CASSPIAGAMETQYF. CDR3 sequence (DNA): TGTGCCAGCAGTCCAATAGCGGGGGCCATGGAGACCCAGTACTTC.

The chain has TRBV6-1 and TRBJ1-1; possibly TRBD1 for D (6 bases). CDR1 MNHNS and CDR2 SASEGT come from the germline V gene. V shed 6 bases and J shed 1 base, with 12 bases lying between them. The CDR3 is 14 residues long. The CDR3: CASRGTTWNTEAFF. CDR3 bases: TGTGCCAGCAGGGGGACAACCTGGAACACTGAAGCTTTCTTT.

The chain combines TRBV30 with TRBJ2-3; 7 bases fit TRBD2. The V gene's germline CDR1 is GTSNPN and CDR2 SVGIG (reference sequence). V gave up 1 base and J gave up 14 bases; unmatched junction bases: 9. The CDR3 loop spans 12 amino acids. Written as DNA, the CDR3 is TGTGCCTGGAGTGAGGCGGGAGTCCTACTGTATTTT. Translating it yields CAWSEAGVLLYF.

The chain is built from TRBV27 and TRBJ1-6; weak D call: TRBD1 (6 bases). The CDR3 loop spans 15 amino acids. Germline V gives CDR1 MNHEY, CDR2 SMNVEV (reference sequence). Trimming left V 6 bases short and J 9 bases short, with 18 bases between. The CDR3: CASRTLTGMGSPLHF. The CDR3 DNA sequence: TGTGCCAGCAGGACCCTCACAGGGATGGGTTCACCCCTCCACTTT.

The CDR3 sequence is CASRTGTSGTYEQYV. Here the CDR3 DNA reads TGTGCCAGCAGGACCGGGACTAGCGGTACCTACGAGCAGTACGTC. This chain connects TRBV28 to TRBJ2-7; the match to TRBD2 covers 11 bases. The CDR3 is 15 residues long. V lost 6 bases and J lost 2; bases outside the gene matches: 6. Germline V gives CDR1 MDHEN, CDR2 SYDVKM.

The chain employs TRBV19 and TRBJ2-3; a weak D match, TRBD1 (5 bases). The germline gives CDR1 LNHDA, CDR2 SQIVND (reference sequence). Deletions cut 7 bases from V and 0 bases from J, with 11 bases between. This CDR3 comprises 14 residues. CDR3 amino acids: CASIPQGSTDTQYF. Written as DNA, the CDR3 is TGTGCCAGTATCCCCCAGGGTAGCACAGATACGCAGTATTTT.

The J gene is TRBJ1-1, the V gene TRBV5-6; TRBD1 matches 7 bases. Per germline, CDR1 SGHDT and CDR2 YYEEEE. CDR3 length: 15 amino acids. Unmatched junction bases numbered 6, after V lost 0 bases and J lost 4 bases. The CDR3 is CASSLGQGSTTEAFF. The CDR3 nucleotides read TGTGCCAGCAGCTTGGGACAGGGAAGTACCACTGAAGCTTTCTTT.

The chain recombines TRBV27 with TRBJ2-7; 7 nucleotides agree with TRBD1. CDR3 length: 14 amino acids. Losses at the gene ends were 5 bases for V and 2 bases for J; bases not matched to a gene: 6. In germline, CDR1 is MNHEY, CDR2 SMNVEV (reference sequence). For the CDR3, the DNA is TGTGCCAGCAGTATCCGACAGGGCACCTACGAGCAGTACGTC. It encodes CASSIRQGTYEQYV.

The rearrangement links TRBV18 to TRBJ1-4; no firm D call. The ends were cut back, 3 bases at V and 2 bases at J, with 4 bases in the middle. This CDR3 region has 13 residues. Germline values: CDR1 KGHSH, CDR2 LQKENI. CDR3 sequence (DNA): TGTGCCAGCTCACCTCAGACTAATGAAAAACTGTTTTTT. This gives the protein CASSPQTNEKLFF. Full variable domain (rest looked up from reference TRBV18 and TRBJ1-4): NAGVMQNPRHLVRRRGQEARLRCSPMKGHSHVYWYRQLPEEGLKFMVYLQKENIIDESGMPKERFSAEFPKEGPSILRIQQVVRGDSAAYFCASSPQTNEKLFFGSGTQLSVL.

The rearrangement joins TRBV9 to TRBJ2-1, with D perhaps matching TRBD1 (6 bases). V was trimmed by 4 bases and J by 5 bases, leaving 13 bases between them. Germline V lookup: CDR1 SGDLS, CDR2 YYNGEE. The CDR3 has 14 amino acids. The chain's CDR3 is CASSIGQINNEQFF. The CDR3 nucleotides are TGTGCCAGCAGCATCGGACAGATAAACAATGAGCAGTTCTTC.

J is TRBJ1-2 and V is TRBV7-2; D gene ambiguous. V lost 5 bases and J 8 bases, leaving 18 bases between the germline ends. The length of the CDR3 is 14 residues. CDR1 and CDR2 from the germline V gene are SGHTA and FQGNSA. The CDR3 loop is CASSPPRGPQGYTF. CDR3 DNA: TGTGCCAGCAGCCCCCCTCGGGGTCCTCAAGGCTACACCTTC.

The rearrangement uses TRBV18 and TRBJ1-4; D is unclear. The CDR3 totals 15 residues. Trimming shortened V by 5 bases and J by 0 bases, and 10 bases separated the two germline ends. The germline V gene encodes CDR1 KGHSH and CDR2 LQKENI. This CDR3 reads CASSAGEATNEKLFF. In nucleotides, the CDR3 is TGTGCCAGCTCAGCCGGGGAAGCAACTAATGAAAAACTGTTTTTT.

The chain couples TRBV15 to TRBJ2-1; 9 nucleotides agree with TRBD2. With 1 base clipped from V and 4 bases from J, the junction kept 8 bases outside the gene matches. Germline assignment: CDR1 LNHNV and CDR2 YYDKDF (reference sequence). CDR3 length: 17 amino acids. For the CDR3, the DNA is TGTGCCACCAGCAGAGTTACGACTAGCGGAAGATACAATGAGCAGTTCTTC. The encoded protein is CATSRVTTSGRYNEQFF. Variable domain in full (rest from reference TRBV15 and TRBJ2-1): DAMVIQNPRYQVTQFGKPVTLSCSQTLNHNVMYWYQQKSSQAPKLLFHYYDKDFNNEADTPDNFQSRRPNTSFCFLDIRSPGLGDTAMYLCATSRVTTSGRYNEQFFGPGTRLTVL.

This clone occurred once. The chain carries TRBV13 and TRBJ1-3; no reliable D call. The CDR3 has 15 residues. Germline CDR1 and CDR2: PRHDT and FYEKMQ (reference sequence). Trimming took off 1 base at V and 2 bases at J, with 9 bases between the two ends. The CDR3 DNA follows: TGTGCCAGCAGCTTAGATGAGGAACCTGGAAACACCATATATTTT. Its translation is CASSLDEEPGNTIYF. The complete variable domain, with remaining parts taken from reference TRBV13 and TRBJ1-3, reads AAGVIQSPRHLIKEKRETATLKCYPIPRHDTVYWYQQGPGQDPQFLISFYEKMQSDKGSIPDRFSAQQFSDYHSELNMSSLELGDSALYFCASSLDEEPGNTIYFGEGSWLTVV.

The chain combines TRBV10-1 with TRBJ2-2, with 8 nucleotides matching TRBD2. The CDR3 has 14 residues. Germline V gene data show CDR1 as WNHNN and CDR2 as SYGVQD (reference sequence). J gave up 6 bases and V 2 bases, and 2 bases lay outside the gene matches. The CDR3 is CASSELGRAGELFF. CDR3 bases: TGCGCCAGCAGTGAGCTCGGGAGGGCCGGGGAGCTGTTTTTT.

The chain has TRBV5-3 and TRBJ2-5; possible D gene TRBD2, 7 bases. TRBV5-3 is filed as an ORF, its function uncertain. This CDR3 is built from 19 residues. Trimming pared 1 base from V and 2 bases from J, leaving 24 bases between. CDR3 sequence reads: CARSLRGREGGTIQETQYF. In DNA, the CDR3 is TGTGCCAGAAGCTTGCGCGGGAGAGAGGGGGGGACTATACAAGAGACCCAGTACTTC.

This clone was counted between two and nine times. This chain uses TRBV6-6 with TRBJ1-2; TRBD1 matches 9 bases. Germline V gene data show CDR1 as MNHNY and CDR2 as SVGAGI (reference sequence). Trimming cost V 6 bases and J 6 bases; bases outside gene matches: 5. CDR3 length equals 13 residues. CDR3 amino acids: CASRGDRANGYTF. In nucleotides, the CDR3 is TGTGCCAGCAGAGGGGACAGGGCTAATGGCTACACCTTC.

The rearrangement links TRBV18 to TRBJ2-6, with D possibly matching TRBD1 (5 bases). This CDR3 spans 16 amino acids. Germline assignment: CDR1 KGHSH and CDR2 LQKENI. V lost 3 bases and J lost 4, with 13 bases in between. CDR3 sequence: CASSPLQVSGANVLTF. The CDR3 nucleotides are TGTGCCAGCTCACCCTTACAGGTCTCCGGGGCCAACGTCCTGACTTTC.

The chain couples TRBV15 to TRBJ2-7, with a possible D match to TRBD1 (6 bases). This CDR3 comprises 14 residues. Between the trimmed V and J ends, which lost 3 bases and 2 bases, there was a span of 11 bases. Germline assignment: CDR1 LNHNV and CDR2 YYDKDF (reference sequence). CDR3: CATSSWDNTYEQYF. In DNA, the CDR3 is TGTGCCACCAGCAGTTGGGACAATACCTACGAGCAGTACTTC.